One sample yielded the 21 T cell receptor beta chains listed below, sequenced in a study of neurological immune-mediated disorders. TCRdb recomputed calls from the 5' RACE reads with MiXCR, one row per CDR3 protein. The table has more than 25,000 distinct CDR3 sequences, around an eighth seen once; the top ten hold 5.8%. The specimen was PBMCs. Source of these receptors: a woman aged 60-75 years in good health.

This clonotype showed up many times. The V call is TRBV5-1, the J call TRBJ2-7; 7 nucleotides align to TRBD1. The CDR3 runs 13 residues. CDR1 SGHRS and CDR2 YFSETQ come from the germline V gene. V was clipped by 3 bases and J by 3 bases; unmatched bases: 3. CDR3 DNA sequence: TGCGCCAGCAGCTGGGACAGCCACTACGAGCAGTACTTC. Protein product: CASSWDSHYEQYF. Filled out from reference TRBV5-1 and TRBJ2-7, the complete variable domain reads KAGVTQTPRYLIKTRGQQVTLSCSPISGHRSVSWYQQTPGQGLQFLFEYFSETQRNKGNFPGRFSGRQFSNSRSEMNVSTLELGDSALYLCASSWDSHYEQYFGPGTRLTVT.

This clonotype was counted ten times or more. The V call is TRBV7-2, the J call TRBJ1-1, with 7 bases identical to TRBD1. V lost 7 bases and J lost 4; bases outside the gene matches: 9. The CDR3 sequence is 14 residues long. In germline, CDR1 is SGHTA, CDR2 FQGNSA. The CDR3 sequence: CASTPEGARTEAFF. The CDR3 DNA is TGTGCCAGCACCCCCGAGGGGGCACGCACTGAAGCTTTCTTT.

Many counts were recorded for this clonotype. The chain has TRBV4-1 and TRBJ2-7, with 7 bases aligning to TRBD1. This CDR3 is built from 19 residues. Germline-derived CDR1 and CDR2 are MGHRA and YSYEKL. V lost 1 base to trimming and J lost 3 bases; unmatched junction nucleotides: 18. As DNA, the CDR3 is TGCGCCAGCAGCCAAGGGCTTCTGTCACCGGGACAGAGGAACTACGAGCAGTACTTC. Translation: CASSQGLLSPGQRNYEQYF.

This clonotype appeared many times. V is TRBV24-1 and J is TRBJ2-7; D is possibly TRBD1 (6 bases). V was shortened by 4 bases and J by 9 bases, with 15 bases between the two germline ends. Germline V CDR1 and CDR2: KGHDR, SFDVKD. The CDR3 covers 13 residues. In DNA, the CDR3 is TGTGCCACCAGTGACCAGGACAGTATTCGGCAGTACTTC. Encoded protein: CATSDQDSIRQYF.

At least ten counts were recorded for this clonotype. The chain uses TRBV20-1 and TRBJ1-3, with a possible D match to TRBD1 (5 bases). V lost 3 bases and J lost 0, with 12 bases in between. This CDR3 has 15 amino acids. Germline CDR1 and CDR2: DFQATT and SNEGSKA (reference sequence). The CDR3 DNA follows: TGCAGTGCTAGGGACATTAGGGCCTCTGGAAACACCATATATTTT. This gives the protein CSARDIRASGNTIYF.

This clonotype was observed at least ten times. The V call is TRBV5-1, the J call TRBJ2-7, with D unresolved. Trimming pared 2 bases from V and 2 bases from J, leaving 8 bases between. The CDR3 covers 13 residues. Germline CDR1 SGHRS, CDR2 YFSETQ. The CDR3 DNA follows: TGCGCCAGCAGCTTCGGACGGACCTACGAGCAGTACTTC. Translation: CASSFGRTYEQYF.

In its sample, this clonotype was seen many times. The rearrangement uses TRBV5-1 and TRBJ2-2, with D unclear. The CDR3 extends over 13 amino acids. Germline CDR1 SGHRS, CDR2 YFSETQ. With 0 bases removed from V and 2 bases from J, the gap between germline ends came to 2 bases. CDR3 amino acids: CASSLDNTGELFF. CDR3 in DNA: TGCGCCAGCAGCTTGGATAACACCGGGGAGCTGTTTTTT.

This clonotype was recorded many times. This chain connects TRBV5-1 to TRBJ2-1; D is ambiguous. V was trimmed by 0 bases and J by 15 bases, leaving 10 bases between them. This CDR3 contains 11 residues. CDR1 and CDR2 (germline): SGHRS, YFSETQ. CDR3 in amino acids: CASSLESRRFF. Written as DNA, the CDR3 is TGCGCCAGCAGCTTGGAGAGCCGACGGTTCTTC.

This clonotype was seen many times. The chain combines TRBV5-1 with TRBJ1-1, with D tentatively TRBD1 (5 bases). Germline CDR1 and CDR2: SGHRS and YFSETQ. V lost 5 bases to trimming and J lost 3 bases, with 11 bases between them. CDR3 length: 13 residues. The CDR3 DNA follows: TGCGCCAGCAGTAAGGAAGGGGACACTGAAGCTTTCTTT. It encodes CASSKEGDTEAFF.

This clonotype was detected a few times. This may arise from a read error, as a much more abundant clone is one base away. The chain carries TRBV11-2 and TRBJ2-1; possibly TRBD2 for D (5 bases). Germline CDR1 SGHAT, CDR2 FQNNGV. CDR3 length: 15 amino acids. The CDR3 is CANSLASGRRNEQFF. DNA for the CDR3: TGTGCCAACAGCTTAGCGAGTGGGCGGCGGAATGAGCAGTTCTTC.

This clonotype was recorded many times. The chain employs TRBV9 and TRBJ1-3, with 10 nucleotides matching TRBD1. This CDR3 region has 17 residues. Trimming removed 3 bases from V and 7 bases from J; junction bases left unmatched: 13. Germline assignment: CDR1 SGDLS and CDR2 YYNGEE. In DNA, the CDR3 is TGTGCCAGCAGCGCTACTTACCGGGACAGGGGAAAGAACACCATATATTTT. Translating gives CASSATYRDRGKNTIYF.

This clonotype was found many times. The rearrangement links TRBV5-5 to TRBJ1-1; the D is unclear. The germline V gene encodes CDR1 SGHKS and CDR2 YYEKEE (reference sequence). V gave up 2 bases and J gave up 1 base, with 6 bases separating them. The CDR3 contains 13 residues. This chain's CDR3 is CASSFTANTEAFF. CDR3 bases: TGTGCCAGCAGCTTTACAGCGAACACTGAAGCTTTCTTT.

This clonotype came up many times. V usage is TRBV7-2 and J usage is TRBJ2-7; D is uncertain. V dropped 5 bases and J dropped 2 bases, with 7 bases sitting between them. This CDR3 comprises 12 residues. Germline CDR1 is SGHTA and CDR2 is FQGNSA. The CDR3 reads CASSPRTYEQYF. CDR3 coding DNA: TGTGCCAGCAGCCCACGCACCTACGAGCAGTACTTC.

The sample holds many counts of this clonotype. The chain uses TRBV20-1 and TRBJ2-5; D might be TRBD2 (7 bases). V was shortened by 1 base and J by 5 bases, with 14 bases between the two germline ends. Germline values: CDR1 DFQATT, CDR2 SNEGSKA (reference sequence). CDR3 length equals 14 residues. CDR3 sequence reads: CSARAGGRGETQYF. The CDR3 coding sequence is TGCAGTGCTAGAGCTGGGGGGCGGGGGGAGACCCAGTACTTC.

The table lists this clonotype with many counts. V usage is TRBV5-1 and J usage is TRBJ1-1, with D perhaps matching TRBD1 (5 bases). The CDR3 contains 15 residues. The germline V and J ends were trimmed by 3 bases and 3 bases, with 15 bases remaining between them. Germline loops: CDR1 SGHRS, CDR2 YFSETQ. CDR3 sequence (DNA): TGCGCCAGCAGCTGGGACCCTGTAAGGGACACTGAAGCTTTCTTT. This encodes CASSWDPVRDTEAFF.

This clonotype was seen just once. This may stem from a read error, because a much larger clone lies one nucleotide away. This rearrangement joins TRBV5-1 to TRBJ2-1; no clear D gene. CDR3 length: 12 residues. CDR1 and CDR2 from the germline V gene are SGHRS and YFSETQ. The germline V and J ends were trimmed by 1 base and 9 bases, with 8 bases remaining between them. CDR3 sequence (DNA): TGCGCCAGCAGCTTGTCGGTAAGTGAGCAGTTCTTC. It specifies CASSLSVSEQFF.

This clonotype has ten or more counts. The V call is TRBV30, the J call TRBJ1-5; possible D gene TRBD1, 5 bases. The germline V gene has CDR1 GTSNPN and CDR2 SVGIG (reference sequence). Trimming left V 2 bases short and J 3 bases short, with 14 bases between. This CDR3 has 15 residues. The CDR3 nucleotides read TGTGCCTGGAGTACAGTCGGCAGGGTCAATCAGCCCCAGCATTTT. Encoded protein: CAWSTVGRVNQPQHF.

At least ten counts were recorded for this clonotype. This sequence joins TRBV4-1 and TRBJ2-2, with TRBD2 matching 15 bases. J was trimmed by 7 bases and V by 4 bases; bases with no gene match: 22. Germline CDR1 reads MGHRA; CDR2 reads YSYEKL. This CDR3 region has 22 residues. CDR3 loop: CASSLQPMGQGGTSGGYGELFF. CDR3 nucleotide sequence: TGCGCCAGCAGCCTCCAGCCCATGGGACAGGGTGGGACTAGCGGGGGGTACGGGGAGCTGTTTTTT.

This clonotype was detected many times. This rearrangement joins TRBV5-1 to TRBJ2-7; D could derive from TRBD1 or TRBD2 (6 bases each). Germline V gene lookup returns CDR1 SGHRS and CDR2 YFSETQ. Trimming took off 8 bases at V and 5 bases at J, with 20 bases between the two ends. This CDR3 contains 14 residues. In nucleotides, the CDR3 is TGCGCCAGTACCCCAGGGGTTCGGGGGCACGAGCAGTACTTC. Amino acids: CASTPGVRGHEQYF.

The sample holds many counts of this clonotype. The CDR3 loop reads CASSLAAQGADTQYF. CDR3 sequence (DNA): TGCGCCAGCAGCTTGGCCGCGCAGGGGGCGGATACGCAGTATTTT. The chain couples TRBV5-1 to TRBJ2-3; 8 bases agree with TRBD1. V shed 0 bases and J 6 bases; nucleotides not matched to a gene: 6. The V gene's germline CDR1 is SGHRS and CDR2 YFSETQ. This CDR3 has 15 amino acids.

Ten or more counts support this clonotype. The chain combines TRBV20-1 with TRBJ1-5, with 8 nucleotides matching TRBD1. V shed 3 bases and J 7 bases; nucleotides not matched to a gene: 5. Germline CDR1 reads DFQATT; CDR2 reads SNEGSKA (reference sequence). The CDR3 is made up of 13 amino acids. CDR3 loop: CSARTGAHQPQHF. The CDR3 DNA reads as TGCAGTGCTAGGACAGGGGCCCACCAGCCCCAGCATTTT.